This TCR beta chain stems from a study of cytomegalovirus exposure and HLA in healthy donors. General observations from the study: Accurate predictions that matched the HLA-A and HLA-B alleles of most subjects were reportedly made from TCR beta sequences. Per a later analysis, roughly 17,000 TCR beta sequences showed association with HLA alleles at 0.05 false discovery rate.

Between the trimmed V and J ends, which lost 6 bases and 3 bases, there was a span of 15 bases. CDR3 size: 15 residues. Germline V CDR1 and CDR2: SEHNR, FQNEAQ (reference sequence). Use of 60 Vbeta and 13 Jbeta primers characterized the PCR. Only in-frame clones appear in the TCRdb table, and some are missing; sequencing was by immunoSEQ multiplex PCR. This sample yields some 180,000 clones, of which over 65% are seen a single time; approximately 1.5% belongs to the top ten. Comment on this clone: Its target is unknown.

The clonotype originates from a man aged 18 to 29 in good health and CMV-seronegative. V usage is TRBV7-9 and J usage is TRBJ2-1; weak D call: TRBD2 (6 bases). The sequencing sample was made of PBMCs. CDR3 loop: CASSPVSGGYNEQFF. In nucleotides, the CDR3 is TGTGCCAGCAGTCCGGTTAGCGGAGGCTACAATGAGCAGTTCTTC. The full variable domain, completed using reference TRBV7-9 and TRBJ2-1, is DTGVSQNPRHKITKRGQNVTFRCDPISEHNRLYWYRQTLGQGPEFLTYFQNEAQLEKSRLLSDRFSAERPKGSFSTLEIQRTEQGDSAMYLCASSPVSGGYNEQFFGPGTRLTVL.